Presented here are 9 T cell receptor beta chains from one specimen sequenced in a study of CXCR3-negative and CXCR3-positive naive CD8 T cells. Each TRB cDNA library was prepared by 5' RACE (with UMI labels). TCRdb re-called the 5' RACE reads; every CDR3 protein appears as one record, without DNA. This repertoire comprises about 26,000 distinct CDR3 sequences; its ten largest clones make up approximately 3%. Input material: naive CXCR3- CD8+ T cells from blood. This sample's subset: CD45RO-CCR7+CD27+CD95- naive CD8+ T cells lacking CXCR3 (TNR3-). The source is a human donor in good health. Some clones in this sample may be carry-over from other donors' samples.

The chain uses TRBV29-1 and TRBJ2-7. There are 13 residues in the CDR3. Looked up from germline, CDR1 is SQVTM and CDR2 is ANQGSEA. CDR3 loop: CSVAPGASYEQYF.

J is TRBJ2-7 and V is TRBV28; TCRdb returns TRBD1, unconfirmable since there is no DNA. CDR1 and CDR2 from the germline V gene are MDHEN and SYDVKM. The length of the CDR3 is 15 residues. CDR3 in amino acids: CASSFRGVWSYEQYF.

V and J are TRBV28 and TRBJ1-5; TCRdb names TRBD1, which stays unverified in the absence of DNA. CDR1 MDHEN and CDR2 SYDVKM come from the germline V gene. This CDR3 contains 15 residues. The CDR3 reads CASSPARQFNQPQHF.

The V gene is TRBV5-4, the J gene TRBJ2-2; with no DNA, the TCRdb D assignment of TRBD1 cannot be verified. The CDR3 consists of 17 residues. Per the germline V gene, CDR1 is SGHNT and CDR2 is YYREEE (reference sequence). The CDR3 loop is CASSLGPGQGNTGELFF.

The chain couples TRBV27 to TRBJ2-3; TCRdb's assignment of TRBD1 cannot be checked, as there is no DNA. Germline-derived CDR1 and CDR2 are MNHEY and SMNVEV (reference sequence). The CDR3 contains 16 residues. This chain's CDR3 is CASSPGAGPDPGAQYF.

The rearrangement uses TRBV27 and TRBJ2-7; TCRdb returns TRBD1, unconfirmable since there is no DNA. Germline CDR1 MNHEY, CDR2 SMNVEV (reference sequence). This CDR3 contains 14 residues. CDR3 loop: CASSSGHVTYEQYF.

The V gene is TRBV29-1, the J gene TRBJ1-4; checking the TCRdb D call of TRBD1 is not possible without DNA. Germline V CDR1 and CDR2: SQVTM, ANQGSEA. The CDR3 sequence is 12 residues long. This chain's CDR3 is CSAFVSGEKLFF.

The chain combines TRBV29-1 with TRBJ2-7. From germline, CDR1 is SQVTM and CDR2 ANQGSEA. CDR3 length: 14 residues. CDR3 region: CSVEDEAGSYEQYF.

The CDR3 region is CASSHPGVDTQYF. The chain joins TRBV4-3 to TRBJ2-3; TCRdb reports TRBD1, a call that lacks DNA to check it against. Germline V lookup: CDR1 LGHNA, CDR2 YSLEER. The CDR3 sequence is 13 residues long.